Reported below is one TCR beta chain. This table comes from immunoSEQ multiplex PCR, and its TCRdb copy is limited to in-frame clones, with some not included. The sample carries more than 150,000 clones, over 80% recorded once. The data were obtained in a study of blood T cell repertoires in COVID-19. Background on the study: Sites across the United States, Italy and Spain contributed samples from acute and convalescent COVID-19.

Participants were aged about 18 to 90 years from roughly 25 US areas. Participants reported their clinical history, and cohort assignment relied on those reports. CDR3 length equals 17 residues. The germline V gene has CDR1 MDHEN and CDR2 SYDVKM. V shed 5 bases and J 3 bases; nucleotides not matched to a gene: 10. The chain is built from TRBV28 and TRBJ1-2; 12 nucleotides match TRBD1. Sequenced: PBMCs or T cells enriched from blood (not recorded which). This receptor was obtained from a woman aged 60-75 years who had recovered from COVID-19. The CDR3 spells CASSGSGTGGNYYGYTF. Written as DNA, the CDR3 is TGTGCCAGCAGTGGCTCCGGGACAGGGGGCAACTACTATGGCTACACCTTC.